The rows below give T cell receptor beta chains drawn from one sample of a study of CD8+ T cells in alopecia areata. Data came from immunoSEQ multiplex PCR; TCRdb stores just in-frame clones and leaves some out. Of 150,000 to 200,000 clones in the sample, 64% were seen once. The sequencing used CD4+ T cells sorted from blood, collected between weeks 47 and 50, from a patient treated with tofacitinib. Receptors were obtained from a human donor with alopecia areata. The CDR3 runs from the conserved cysteine through the conserved F or W. A D gene is named only where the DNA matches it firmly.

TRBJ2-2,TRBV29-1,TRBD2,CSGRSGGANTGELFF
TRBJ1-2,TRBV30,TRBD1,CAWTPLAGTAYTF
TRBJ2-1,TRBV5-6,TRBD1,CASSSRDRRFLLNEQFF
TRBJ2-7,TRBV30,NA,CAWSVSPFWASYEQYF
TRBJ2-1,TRBV29-1,NA,CSVEVSVKQFF
TRBJ2-6,TRBV18,TRBD1,CASSPGTGSSGANVLTF
TRBJ1-1,TRBV29-1,NA,CSVEVGRAYLAEAFF
TRBJ1-1,TRBV6-6,TRBD1,CASSPRDRGETEAFF
TRBJ2-5,TRBV4-3,TRBD1,CASSYRGSLGETQYF
TRBJ2-4,TRBV2,NA,CASSEGDIQYF
TRBJ2-2,TRBV14,NA,CASSHDTGNTGELFF
TRBJ2-7,TRBV5-1,NA,CASSLVRTSNTYEQYF
TRBJ1-1,TRBV5-1,NA,CASSLYPDTEAFF
TRBJ1-2,TRBV10-3,NA,CAISGNSTYGYTF
TRBJ1-4,TRBV9,TRBD1,CASSVTQGGEKLFF
TRBJ2-2,TRBV25-1,NA,CASSPNRESLTGELFF
TRBJ2-7,TRBV29-1,NA,CSADVQGGYEQYF
TRBJ2-2,TRBV5-1,NA,CASSLVQTNTGELFF
TRBJ1-2,TRBV4-3,NA,CASSQDANYGYTF
TRBJ2-7,TRBV2,TRBD1,CASRGGSEQYF
TRBJ2-1,TRBV10-2,NA,CASSEDGGEQFF
TRBJ2-1,TRBV25-1,TRBD2,CASSESGGGISYNEQFF
TRBJ2-7,TRBV7-9,NA,CASSPSYEQYF
TRBJ1-1,TRBV10-3,NA,CAISELGETEAFF
TRBJ1-2,TRBV6-5,NA,CASSSRHPNYGYTF
TRBJ2-6,TRBV7-2,TRBD1,CASSLQGSSGANVLTF
TRBJ2-3,TRBV29-1,NA,CSVEGETTQYF